Shown below are 19 T cell receptor beta chains from a single sample sequenced in a study of identifying expanded T cells in peripheral blood. Data came from immunoSEQ multiplex PCR; TCRdb stores just in-frame clones and leaves some out. Of about 52,000 clones listed, 70% to 85% are singletons. Sequences were obtained from blood. The source of these receptors is a person between 18 and 75 years old in good health.

J is TRBJ2-5 and V is TRBV13; 8 bases agree with TRBD2. CDR3 length: 16 residues. The trim removed 7 bases at V and 10 bases at J, leaving 20 bases unmatched. Germline V gives CDR1 PRHDT, CDR2 FYEKMQ (reference sequence). The CDR3 reads CASTLPGRGGFGGQYF. CDR3 in DNA: TGTGCCAGCACCCTACCGGGCCGGGGGGGGTTCGGTGGCCAGTACTTC.

V usage is TRBV5-1 and J usage is TRBJ2-3; weak D call: TRBD2 (6 bases). The germline gives CDR1 SGHRS, CDR2 YFSETQ. CDR3 size: 21 residues. V was trimmed by 2 bases and J by 0 bases, leaving 28 bases between them. The CDR3 DNA reads TGCGCCAGCAGCTTTGATCACCTAAACCCCTCCGGGACTCCTAGCACAGATACGCAGTATTTT. Translated: CASSFDHLNPSGTPSTDTQYF.

This chain links TRBV14 with TRBJ1-4; D is perhaps TRBD1 (6 bases). CDR1 is SGHDN and CDR2 is FVKESK in the germline V gene. The CDR3 length is 15 residues. V dropped 4 bases and J dropped 8 bases, with 17 bases sitting between them. CDR3 sequence (DNA): TGTGCCAGCAGCCCCGGGAAGGGGGATGAGGAAAAACTGTTTTTT. Encoded protein: CASSPGKGDEEKLFF.

The V gene is TRBV7-2, the J gene TRBJ2-1; D gene ambiguous. Germline CDR1 is SGHTA and CDR2 is FQGNSA. The CDR3 runs 12 residues. V lost 5 bases, J lost 9 bases, and 11 bases lay in between. The CDR3 sequence is CASSDRMSEQFF. CDR3 DNA: TGTGCCAGCAGCGACCGAATGAGTGAGCAGTTCTTC.

The gene calls are TRBV6-1 and TRBJ2-7; 12 bases line up with TRBD1. The CDR3 covers 16 residues. CDR1 and CDR2 (germline): MNHNS, SASEGT. With 3 bases clipped from V and 6 bases from J, the junction kept 9 bases outside the gene matches. The CDR3 region is CASSDLSGTGGAEQYF. DNA of the CDR3: TGTGCCAGCAGTGACCTATCCGGGACAGGGGGCGCCGAGCAGTACTTC.

This clone was seen only once. Here the CDR3 reads CASSTTKGGEQFF. CDR3 sequence (DNA): TGTGCCAGCAGCACAACTAAGGGAGGTGAGCAGTTCTTC. V is TRBV9 and J is TRBJ2-1; tentatively, D is TRBD2 (6 bases). This CDR3 contains 13 residues. V gave up 4 bases and J gave up 9 bases, with 14 bases separating them. Germline CDR1 SGDLS, CDR2 YYNGEE.

The chain links TRBV15 to TRBJ1-5; possible D gene TRBD1, 5 bases. CDR1 and CDR2 (germline): LNHNV, YYDKDF (reference sequence). This CDR3 region has 16 residues. With 0 bases removed from V and 4 bases from J, the gap between germline ends came to 13 bases. The CDR3 DNA reads TGTGCCACCAGCAGAGATCTGCAGGGAAGAAATCAGCCCCAGCATTTT. Translation gives CATSRDLQGRNQPQHF.

CDR3 DNA: TGTGCCAGTAGCTCATCCGCAGGGGGCGCGGTTAAGACTGAAGCTTTCTTT. Translated, it gives CASSSSAGGAVKTEAFF. The J gene is TRBJ1-1, the V gene TRBV19, with TRBD1 identical over 8 bases. Germline trimming cut 6 bases from V and 5 bases from J; bases unmatched to any gene: 17. The CDR3 sequence is 17 residues long. CDR1 and CDR2 from the germline V gene are LNHDA and SQIVND (reference sequence).

The chain employs TRBV5-1 and TRBJ2-3; D gene unclear. This CDR3 has 14 amino acids. CDR1 is SGHRS, CDR2 YFSETQ, per germline. V dropped 2 bases and J dropped 2 bases, with 9 bases sitting between them. CDR3 sequence (DNA): TGCGCCAGCAGCTTAGGAACCGCCACAGATACGCAGTATTTT. This sequence encodes CASSLGTATDTQYF.

This clone has only one observation. This rearrangement joins TRBV6-5 to TRBJ1-1; 7 bases are shared with TRBD1. CDR3 length: 16 amino acids. V was clipped by 4 bases and J by 4 bases; unmatched bases: 12. Germline V gene lookup returns CDR1 MNHEY and CDR2 SVGAGI. The CDR3 is CASSSAHRGGRTEAFF. In DNA form, the CDR3 reads TGTGCCAGCAGTTCGGCCCACAGGGGTGGTCGCACTGAAGCTTTCTTT.

The chain couples TRBV6-1 to TRBJ1-2; D remains unclear. This CDR3 has 14 amino acids. Germline V gene sequence: CDR1 MNHNS, CDR2 SASEGT. Deletions cut 2 bases from V and 1 base from J, with 8 bases between. The CDR3 region is CASSEKAFNYGYTF. The CDR3 DNA follows: TGTGCCAGCAGTGAAAAGGCATTTAACTATGGCTACACCTTC.

The gene calls are TRBV5-6 and TRBJ1-2; weak D call: TRBD1 (6 bases). This CDR3 is 18 amino acids long. V lost 4 bases to trimming and J lost 5 bases, with 27 bases between them. The germline V gene encodes CDR1 SGHDT and CDR2 YYEEEE. CDR3 amino acids: CASSPGRRGIRWGYGYTF. Here the CDR3 DNA reads TGTGCCAGCAGCCCGGGTCGAAGGGGGATACGGTGGGGATATGGCTACACCTTC.

The chain uses TRBV14 and TRBJ1-1; D is possibly TRBD1 (5 bases). The CDR3 length is 16 residues. Germline V CDR1 and CDR2: SGHDN, FVKESK. V was cut by 4 bases and J by 1 base, with 16 bases left in between. CDR3 amino acids: CASSRNTGVPNTEAFF. CDR3 nucleotides: TGTGCCAGCAGCCGAAATACAGGCGTCCCGAACACTGAAGCTTTCTTT. Complete variable domain (other parts from reference TRBV14 and TRBJ1-1): EAGVTQFPSHSVIEKGQTVTLRCDPISGHDNLYWYRRVMGKEIKFLLHFVKESKQDESGMPNNRFLAERTGGTYSTLKVQPAELEDSGVYFCASSRNTGVPNTEAFFGQGTRLTVV.

The gene calls are TRBV4-1 and TRBJ2-3; 8 bases map to TRBD2. Germline V lookup: CDR1 MGHRA, CDR2 YSYEKL. CDR3 length: 17 amino acids. J lost 2 bases, V lost 0 bases, and 7 bases had no gene match. This CDR3 reads CASSQESSGSLTDTQYF. As DNA, the CDR3 is TGCGCCAGCAGCCAAGAGTCGAGCGGGAGCCTCACAGATACGCAGTATTTT.

In this sample, this clone turned up a few times. The chain joins TRBV5-5 to TRBJ2-3; 9 bases are a match to TRBD2. The germline V gene has CDR1 SGHKS and CDR2 YYEKEE (reference sequence). This CDR3 has 18 residues. V lost 4 bases, J lost 4 bases, and 16 bases stayed unmatched. CDR3 region: CASSPGGRIAGEPDTQYF. The DNA of the CDR3 is TGTGCCAGCAGCCCTGGGGGCCGAATAGCGGGAGAACCAGATACGCAGTATTTT. Filled out from reference TRBV5-5 and TRBJ2-3, the complete variable domain reads DAGVTQSPTHLIKTRGQQVTLRCSPISGHKSVSWYQQVLGQGPQFIFQYYEKEERGRGNFPDRFSARQFPNYSSELNVNALLLGDSALYLCASSPGGRIAGEPDTQYFGPGTRLTVL.

The rearrangement uses TRBV9 and TRBJ1-2; TRBD1 matches 8 bases. The CDR3 totals 15 residues. V lost 3 bases and J lost 4; bases outside the gene matches: 8. Germline assignment: CDR1 SGDLS and CDR2 YYNGEE. CDR3 amino acids: CASSASGGSGYGYTF. Here the CDR3 DNA reads TGTGCCAGCAGCGCGTCAGGGGGCTCGGGCTATGGCTACACCTTC.

The chain is built from TRBV11-3 and TRBJ1-3; TRBD1 might be the D (6 bases). This CDR3 comprises 13 residues. CDR1 and CDR2 from the germline V gene are SGHNT and YENEEA. Trimming cost V 5 bases and J 4 bases, with 9 bases left between them. The CDR3 bases are TGTGCCAGCAGCACCGGGACAGGAAACACCATATATTTT. Translated: CASSTGTGNTIYF.

A remark on this clone: One end of the junction does not line up with germline, which may come from a read error. The gene calls are TRBV2 and TRBJ1-1, with 7 bases matching TRBD1. The V gene's germline CDR1 is SNHLY and CDR2 FYNNEI. CDR3 length: 17 residues. In DNA, the CDR3 is TGTGCCAGCAGTAAAGCCGGGACAGACCTCCTGGGGACTGAAGCTTTCTTT. This translates into CASSKAGTDLLGTEAFF.

The genes are TRBV10-2 and TRBJ1-2; 8 bases map to TRBD1. The V gene's germline CDR1 is WSHSY and CDR2 SAAADI. The V gene end was trimmed by 10 bases and the J gene end by 6 bases; junction bases not matched to a gene: 4. The CDR3 length is 11 residues. In DNA form, the CDR3 reads TGCGCCATTGGACAGGGAGATGGCTACACCTTC. It yields the protein CAIGQGDGYTF.